The source of this T cell receptor (beta chain) is a study of T-cell reconstitution after alpha-beta-depleted transplantation in children. Study-wide results and caveats: At one year after transplant, newly produced T cells mostly accounted for T-cell counts and diversity. Alpha-beta T cells about two months after transplant reportedly derived from several hundred expanded graft clones. It was surviving recipient T cells and thymic progenitors that gave some patients high TCRbeta diversity at day 60.

Preparation of the TCRbeta library involved a method that used unique molecular identifiers. In TCRdb, the PCR reads were re-called with MiXCR into one record per CDR3 protein. Among over 100,000 distinct CDR3 sequences listed, over 6% were seen once. This CDR3 is built from 15 residues. Trimming took 6 bases from V and 3 from J, leaving 17 bases between them. Comment on this clonotype: Antigen specificity is unknown.

This receptor was obtained from a boy aged 2 to 10 with acute lymphoblastic leukemia, due to receive a stem cell transplant. This rearrangement joins TRBV12-3 or TRBV12-4 to TRBJ1-2, with TRBD1 as a possible D gene (6 bases). The source was PBMCs, collected before TCRalphabeta/CD19-depleted stem cell transplant. The CDR3 DNA reads as TGTGCCAGCAGGGGGCCGGGACACCCGGACTATGGCTACACCTTC. It is translated as CASRGPGHPDYGYTF.